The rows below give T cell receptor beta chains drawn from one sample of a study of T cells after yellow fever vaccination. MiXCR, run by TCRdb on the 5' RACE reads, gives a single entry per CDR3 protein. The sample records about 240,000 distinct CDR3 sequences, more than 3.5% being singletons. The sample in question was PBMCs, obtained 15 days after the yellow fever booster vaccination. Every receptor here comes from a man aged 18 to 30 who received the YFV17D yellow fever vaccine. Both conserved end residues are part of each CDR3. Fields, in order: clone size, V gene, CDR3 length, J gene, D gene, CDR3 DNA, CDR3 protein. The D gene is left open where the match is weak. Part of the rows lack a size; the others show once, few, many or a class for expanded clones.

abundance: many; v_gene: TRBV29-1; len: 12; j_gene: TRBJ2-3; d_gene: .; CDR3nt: TGCAGCGCCCGGACAGACACAGATACGCAGTATTTT; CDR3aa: CSARTDTDTQYF
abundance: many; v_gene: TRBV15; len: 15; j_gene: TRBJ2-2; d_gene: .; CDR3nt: TGTGCCACCAGCAGACGTGGGGGGGGCCCCGGGGAGCTGTTTTTT; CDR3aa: CATSRRGGGPGELFF
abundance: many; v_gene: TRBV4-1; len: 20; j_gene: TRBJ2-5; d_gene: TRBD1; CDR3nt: TGCGCCAGCAGCCAAGTTTCTTACATCGCGAACTACAGGGGCCAAGAGACCCAGTACTTC; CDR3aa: CASSQVSYIANYRGQETQYF
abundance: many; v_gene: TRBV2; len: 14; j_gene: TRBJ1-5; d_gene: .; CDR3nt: TGTGCCAGCGCCCTTACGGTCGGGGACGCGCCCCAGCATTTT; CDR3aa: CASALTVGDAPQHF
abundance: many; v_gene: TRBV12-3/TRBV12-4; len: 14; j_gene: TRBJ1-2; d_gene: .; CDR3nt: TGTGCCAGCAGTTTTGGGGAGGTCTCTTATGGCTACACCTTC; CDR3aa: CASSFGEVSYGYTF
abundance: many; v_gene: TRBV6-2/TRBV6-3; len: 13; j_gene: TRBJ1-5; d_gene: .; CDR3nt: TGTGCCAGCAGTTACGAGGGAAATCAGCCCCAGCATTTT; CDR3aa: CASSYEGNQPQHF
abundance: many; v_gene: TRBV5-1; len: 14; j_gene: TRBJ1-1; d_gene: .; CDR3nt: TGCGCCAGCACCCCCACGACAGGCAACACTGAAGCTTTCTTT; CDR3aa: CASTPTTGNTEAFF
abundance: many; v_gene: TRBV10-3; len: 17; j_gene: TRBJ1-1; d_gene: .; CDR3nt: TGTGCCATCAGTGAGGGATGCGAAACATGCATGAACACTGAAGCTTTCTTT; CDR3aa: CAISEGCETCMNTEAFF
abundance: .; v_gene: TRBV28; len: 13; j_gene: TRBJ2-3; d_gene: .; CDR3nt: TGTGCCAGCAGTCTGGGGGCCATGGATACGCAGTATTTT; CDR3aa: CASSLGAMDTQYF
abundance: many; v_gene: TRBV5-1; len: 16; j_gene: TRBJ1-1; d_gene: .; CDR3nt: TGCGCCAGCAGCCCACCAACCGGGGGCCTCGAAACTGAAGCTTTCTTT; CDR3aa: CASSPPTGGLETEAFF
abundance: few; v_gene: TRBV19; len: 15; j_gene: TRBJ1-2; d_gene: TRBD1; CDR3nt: TGTGCCAGTAGTAGGGATCCGACAGGGAACTATGGCTACACCTTC; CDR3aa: CASSRDPTGNYGYTF
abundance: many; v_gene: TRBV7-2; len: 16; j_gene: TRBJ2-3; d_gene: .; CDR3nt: TGTGCCAGCAGCCCCAGGAGGAGTTCTAGCACAGATACGCAGTATTTT; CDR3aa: CASSPRRSSSTDTQYF
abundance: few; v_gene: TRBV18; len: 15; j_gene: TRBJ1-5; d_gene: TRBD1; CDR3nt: TGTGCCAGCTCACCAACCGGGACAGGGTCGCAGCCCCAGCATTTT; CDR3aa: CASSPTGTGSQPQHF
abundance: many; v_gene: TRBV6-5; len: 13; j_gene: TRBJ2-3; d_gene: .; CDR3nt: TGTGCCAGCAGCCTGGACAGTAGGGGGACGCAGTATTTT; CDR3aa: CASSLDSRGTQYF
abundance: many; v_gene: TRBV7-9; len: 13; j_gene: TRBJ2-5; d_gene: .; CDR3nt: TGTGCCAGCAGCCCCCGGGGCCTAGAGACCCAGTACTTC; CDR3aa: CASSPRGLETQYF
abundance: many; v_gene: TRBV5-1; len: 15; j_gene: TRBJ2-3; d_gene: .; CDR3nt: TGCGCCAGCAGCTCGACAGGCCTGGGGCCAGATACGCAGTATTTT; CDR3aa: CASSSTGLGPDTQYF
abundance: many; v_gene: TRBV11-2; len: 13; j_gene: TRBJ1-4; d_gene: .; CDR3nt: TGTGCCAGCAGCTCCGACGGGGGTGAAAAACTGTTTTTT; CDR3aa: CASSSDGGEKLFF
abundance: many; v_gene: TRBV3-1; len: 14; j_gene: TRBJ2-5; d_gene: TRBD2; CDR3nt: TGTGCCAGCAGCCAAGCGGGGGGTGAAGAGACCCAGTACTTC; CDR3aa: CASSQAGGEETQYF
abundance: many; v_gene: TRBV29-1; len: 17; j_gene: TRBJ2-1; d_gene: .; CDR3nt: TGCAGCGTTGAAGGGGGGGGGCCTCTTTCCTCCTACAATGAGCAGTTCTTC; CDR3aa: CSVEGGGPLSSYNEQFF
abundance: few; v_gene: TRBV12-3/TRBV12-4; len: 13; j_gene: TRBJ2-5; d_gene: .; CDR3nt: TGTGCCAGCAGTACAGGGGGGGGAGAGACCCAGTACTTC; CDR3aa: CASSTGGGETQYF
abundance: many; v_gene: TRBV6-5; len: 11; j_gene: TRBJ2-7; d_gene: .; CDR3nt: TGTGCCAGCAGTTACAACTACGAGCAGTACTTC; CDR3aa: CASSYNYEQYF
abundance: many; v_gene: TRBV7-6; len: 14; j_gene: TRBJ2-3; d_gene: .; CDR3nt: TGTGCCAGCAGCTTTAGGGACAACACAGATACGCAGTATTTT; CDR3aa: CASSFRDNTDTQYF
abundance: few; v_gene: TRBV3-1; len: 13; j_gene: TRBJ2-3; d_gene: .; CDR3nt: TGTGCCAGCAGCCAAGCCCCCCCAGATACGCAGTATTTT; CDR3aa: CASSQAPPDTQYF
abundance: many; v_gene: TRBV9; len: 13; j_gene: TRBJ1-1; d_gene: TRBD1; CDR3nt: TGTGCCAGCAGCTGGACAGGGCGTAGTGAAGCTTTCTTT; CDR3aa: CASSWTGRSEAFF
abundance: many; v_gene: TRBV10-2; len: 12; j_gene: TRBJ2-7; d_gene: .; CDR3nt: TGCGCCAGCAGTGAGTCGGAAGGCGAGCAGTACTTC; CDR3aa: CASSESEGEQYF
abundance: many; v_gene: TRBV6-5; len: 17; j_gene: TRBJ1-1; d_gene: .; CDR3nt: TGTGCCAGCAGTTTTTCGGCTGTCCGCCCGTACAAGTACGAAGCTTTCTTT; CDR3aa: CASSFSAVRPYKYEAFF
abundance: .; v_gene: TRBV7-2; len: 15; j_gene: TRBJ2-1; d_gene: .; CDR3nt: TGTGCCAGCAGCGGGACTGGGGGAAGGTACAATGAGCAGTTCTTC; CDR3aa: CASSGTGGRYNEQFF
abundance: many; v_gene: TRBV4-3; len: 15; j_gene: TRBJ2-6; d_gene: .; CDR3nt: TGCGCCAGCAGCCAAGAAGGGACTGGGGCCAACGTCCTGACTTTC; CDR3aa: CASSQEGTGANVLTF
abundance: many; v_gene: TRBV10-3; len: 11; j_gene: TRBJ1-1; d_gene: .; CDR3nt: TGTGCCATCGGGCCAGTAACTGAAGCTTTCTTT; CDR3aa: CAIGPVTEAFF
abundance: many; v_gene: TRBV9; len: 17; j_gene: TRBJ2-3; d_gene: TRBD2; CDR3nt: TGTGCCAGCAGCGTCCTGGCTAGCGGGGGCCGCACAGATACGCAGTATTTT; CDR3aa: CASSVLASGGRTDTQYF
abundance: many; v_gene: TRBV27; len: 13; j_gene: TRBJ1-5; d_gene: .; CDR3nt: TGTGCCAGCAGTCGGAATAGCAATCAGCCCCAGCATTTT; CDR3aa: CASSRNSNQPQHF
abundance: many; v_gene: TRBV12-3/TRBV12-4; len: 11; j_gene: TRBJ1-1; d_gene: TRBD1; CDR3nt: TGTGCCAGCAGGGACAGGGGGTCGGCTTTCTTT; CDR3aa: CASRDRGSAFF
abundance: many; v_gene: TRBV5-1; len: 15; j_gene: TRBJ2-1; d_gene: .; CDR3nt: TGCGCCAGCAGCTTCTTAGGAGCCTCCTACAATGAGCAGTTCTTC; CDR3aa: CASSFLGASYNEQFF
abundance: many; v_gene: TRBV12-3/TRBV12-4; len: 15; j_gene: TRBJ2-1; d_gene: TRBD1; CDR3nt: TGTGCCAGCAGCCTACAGGGGGCGGACTACAATGAGCAGTTCTTC; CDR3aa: CASSLQGADYNEQFF
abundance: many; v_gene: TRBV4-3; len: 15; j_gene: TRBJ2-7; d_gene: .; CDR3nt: TGCGCCAGCAGCGCCTATAACCGGGGGCCCTACGAGCAGTACTTC; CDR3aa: CASSAYNRGPYEQYF
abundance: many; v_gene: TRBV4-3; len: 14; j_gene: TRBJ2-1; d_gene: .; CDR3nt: TGCGCCAGCAGCCAAGACACATGGAGCGATGAGCAGTTCTTC; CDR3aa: CASSQDTWSDEQFF
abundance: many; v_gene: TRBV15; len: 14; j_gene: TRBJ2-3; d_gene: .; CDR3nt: TGTGCCACCAGCAGAGATCTTGGGCAGAATACGCAGTATTTT; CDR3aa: CATSRDLGQNTQYF
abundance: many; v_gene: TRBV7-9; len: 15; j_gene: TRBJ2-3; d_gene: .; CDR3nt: TGTGCCAGCAGCTCGGGTCTGGATCGCACAGATACGCAGTATTTT; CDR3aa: CASSSGLDRTDTQYF
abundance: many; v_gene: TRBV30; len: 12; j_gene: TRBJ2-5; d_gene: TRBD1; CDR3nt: TGTGCCTGGGGACAGGGACAAGAGACCCAGTACTTC; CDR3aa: CAWGQGQETQYF
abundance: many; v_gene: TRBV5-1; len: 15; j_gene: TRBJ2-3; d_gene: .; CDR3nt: TGCGCCAGCAGCGATCGACAGGCCCTAACAGATACGCAGTATTTT; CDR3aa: CASSDRQALTDTQYF
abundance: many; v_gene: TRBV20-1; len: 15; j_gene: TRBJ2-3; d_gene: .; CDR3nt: TGCAGTGCTAGACCCCTTCCCTCGGAGGCAGATACGCAGTATTTT; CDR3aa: CSARPLPSEADTQYF
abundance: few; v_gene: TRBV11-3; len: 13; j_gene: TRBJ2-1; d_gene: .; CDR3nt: TGTGCCAGCAGCTTAGTATCGGTGGGTGAGCAGTTCTTC; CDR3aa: CASSLVSVGEQFF
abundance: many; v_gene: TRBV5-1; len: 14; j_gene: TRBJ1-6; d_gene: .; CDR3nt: TGCGCCAGCAGCTTGGGGGCAGGGAATTCACCCCTCCACTTT; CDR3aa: CASSLGAGNSPLHF
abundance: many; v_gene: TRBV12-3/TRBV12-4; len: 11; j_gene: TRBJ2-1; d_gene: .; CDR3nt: TGTGCCAGCACCTTGCTAGCGGAGCAGTTCTTC; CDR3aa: CASTLLAEQFF
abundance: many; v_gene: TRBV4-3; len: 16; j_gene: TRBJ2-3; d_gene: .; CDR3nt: TGCGCCAGCAGCCAAGATTTACGTAGAGCGACAGATACGCAGTATTTT; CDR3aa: CASSQDLRRATDTQYF
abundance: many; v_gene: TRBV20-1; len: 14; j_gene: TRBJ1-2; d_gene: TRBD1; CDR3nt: TGCAGTGCCGGTCCCGGGACAGGGAACTATGGCTACACCTTC; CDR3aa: CSAGPGTGNYGYTF
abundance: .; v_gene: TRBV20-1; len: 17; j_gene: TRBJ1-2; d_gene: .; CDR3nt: TGCAGTGCTAGTTTTCCGGGGGTCGCCGATCCGGGCTATGGCTACACCTTC; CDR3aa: CSASFPGVADPGYGYTF
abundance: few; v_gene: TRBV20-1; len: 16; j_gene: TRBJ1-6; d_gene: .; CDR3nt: TGCAGTGCTAGAGCGGGCGGGAGCTCCTATAATTCACCCCTCCACTTT; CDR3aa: CSARAGGSSYNSPLHF